What follows are 29 T cell receptor beta chains derived from one specimen sequenced in a study of shared T cell receptors in the human thymus (dated by TCRdb to the early 2020s). Library generation was performed with the immunoSEQ multiplex PCR assay. TCRdb re-hosts the immuneACCESS table, in-frame sequences only. Its copies lack some clones; in the studies checked, an unresolved V gene accounts for under half of them, and the cause for the rest is not known. The sample table contains about 730,000 clones; only one count was recorded for 80% to 90% of them. The top ten clones comprise roughly 0.01% of the sample. These data were likewise used in another study, on human thymus T cells.

The sample comprised thymocytes. The receptor source for this set is a girl under three years old with a congenital heart defect. Donor details come from another sample of the same person, matched by shared clones.

The rearrangement joins TRBV28 to TRBJ1-2; D gene unclear. Trimming left V 1 base short and J 4 bases short, with 13 bases between. The CDR3 runs 15 residues. Per the germline V gene, CDR1 is MDHEN and CDR2 is SYDVKM. CDR3 residues: CASSLLSGSFYGYTF. DNA for the CDR3: TGTGCCAGCAGTTTATTATCAGGATCCTTCTATGGCTACACCTTC.

The rearrangement joins TRBV5-1 to TRBJ2-7; D is perhaps TRBD2 (5 bases). CDR1 SGHRS and CDR2 YFSETQ come from the germline V gene. The ends were cut back, 0 bases at V and 3 bases at J, with 13 bases in the middle. The CDR3 sequence is 15 residues long. Written as DNA, the CDR3 is TGCGCCAGCAGCTTGGTCTGGAGGTCAGGCTACGAGCAGTACTTC. Translated, it gives CASSLVWRSGYEQYF.

The genes are TRBV28 and TRBJ2-6; D possibly corresponds to TRBD2 (6 bases). Trimming left V 3 bases short and J 2 bases short, with 32 bases between. Germline loops: CDR1 MDHEN, CDR2 SYDVKM. The CDR3 is 23 residues long. The CDR3 reads CASSLRYPAGNRPLGAGANVLTF. The CDR3 DNA sequence: TGTGCCAGCAGTTTGCGGTATCCTGCGGGGAATAGGCCCTTGGGCGCTGGGGCCAACGTCCTGACTTTC. The complete variable domain, with remaining parts taken from reference TRBV28 and TRBJ2-6, reads DVKVTQSSRYLVKRTGEKVFLECVQDMDHENMFWYRQDPGLGLRLIYFSYDVKMKEKGDIPEGYSVSREKKERFSLILESASTNQTSMYLCASSLRYPAGNRPLGAGANVLTFGAGSRLTVL.

This clone has only a few counts. The chain links TRBV4-1 to TRBJ2-1; D possibly corresponds to TRBD1 (5 bases). Trimming pared 2 bases from V and 0 bases from J, leaving 8 bases between. The CDR3 is 15 amino acids. CDR1 and CDR2 from the germline V gene are MGHRA and YSYEKL. CDR3 sequence (DNA): TGCGCCAGCAGCCAACTGGACAACTCCTACAATGAGCAGTTCTTC. Its translation is CASSQLDNSYNEQFF.

The chain recombines TRBV27 with TRBJ1-5; 7 bases are a match to TRBD1. The germline gives CDR1 MNHEY, CDR2 SMNVEV (reference sequence). The CDR3 spans 16 residues. Unmatched junction bases numbered 10, after V lost 6 bases and J lost 2 bases. CDR3 loop: CASRAKQGQGNQPQHF. As DNA, the CDR3 is TGTGCCAGCAGAGCTAAACAGGGGCAGGGCAATCAGCCCCAGCATTTT.

CDR3 DNA: TGTGCCAGCAGCCCATTAATAAGACCAGGGGAATGGGCGGAAAAACTGTTTTTT. Protein product: CASSPLIRPGEWAEKLFF. V gene TRBV7-6 combines with J gene TRBJ1-4; tentatively, D is TRBD1 (6 bases). V was pared by 5 bases and J by 8 bases, with 27 bases between. The CDR3 is 18 amino acids. Germline loops: CDR1 SGHVS, CDR2 FNYEAQ. The variable domain in full, completed from reference TRBV7-6 and TRBJ1-4, reads GAGVSQSPRYKVTKRGQDVALRCDPISGHVSLYWYRQALGQGPEFLTYFNYEAQQDKSGLPNDRFSAERPEGSISTLTIQRTEQRDSAMYRCASSPLIRPGEWAEKLFFGSGTQLSVL.

V and J are TRBV14 and TRBJ1-2; D unresolved. V gave up 0 bases and J gave up 5 bases, with 28 bases separating them. Germline V gene sequence: CDR1 SGHDN, CDR2 FVKESK. This CDR3 has 20 amino acids. CDR3 sequence (DNA): TGTGCCAGCAGCCAAGATTCGGGAATTATCGTTGCCAAACTCGTTTATGGCTACACCTTC. It yields the protein CASSQDSGIIVAKLVYGYTF.

V usage is TRBV5-6 and J usage is TRBJ1-2; 9 positions match TRBD1. This CDR3 is built from 16 residues. The germline V gene encodes CDR1 SGHDT and CDR2 YYEEEE. The V segment lost 4 bases and the J segment 6 bases; nucleotides outside the gene matches: 13. The chain's CDR3 is CASSPGTGKGSNGYTF. As DNA, the CDR3 is TGTGCCAGCAGCCCCGGGACAGGGAAGGGGAGCAATGGCTACACCTTC.

This sequence joins TRBV7-2 and TRBJ2-4; 7 nucleotides agree with TRBD1. The germline V gene encodes CDR1 SGHTA and CDR2 FQGNSA. This CDR3 region has 15 residues. Unmatched junction bases numbered 5, after V lost 5 bases and J lost 1 base. The CDR3 region is CASSQKDRAKNIQYF. The CDR3 nucleotides read TGTGCCAGCAGCCAGAAGGACAGGGCCAAAAACATTCAGTACTTC.

The sample holds a few counts of this clone. The chain recombines TRBV25-1 with TRBJ2-2, with D maybe TRBD1 (6 bases). CDR3 length equals 13 residues. The V end lost 10 bases, the J end lost 0 bases, and 9 bases lay between the germline ends. Per the germline V gene, CDR1 is MGHDK and CDR2 is SYGVNS. The DNA for the CDR3 is TGTGCCACCCGGGACACGAACACCGGGGAGCTGTTTTTT. As protein: CATRDTNTGELFF.

The genes are TRBV5-1 and TRBJ2-5; D is undetermined. The CDR3 is made up of 16 amino acids. Per the germline V gene, CDR1 is SGHRS and CDR2 is YFSETQ. The ends were cut back, 4 bases at V and 2 bases at J, with 18 bases in the middle. This CDR3 is CASSLKENERQETQYF. The CDR3 DNA sequence: TGCGCCAGCAGCCTAAAGGAGAACGAGAGGCAAGAGACCCAGTACTTC.

Here the CDR3 reads CASSVGGQETQYF. The CDR3 coding sequence is TGTGCCAGCAGCGTAGGAGGCCAAGAGACCCAGTACTTC. This chain uses TRBV9 with TRBJ2-5; D call uncertain. The germline gives CDR1 SGDLS, CDR2 YYNGEE. This CDR3 comprises 13 residues. The V end lost 0 bases, the J end lost 1 base, and 4 bases lay between the germline ends.

The chain combines TRBV4-1 with TRBJ2-2; TRBD2 might be the D (5 bases). In germline, CDR1 is MGHRA, CDR2 YSYEKL. The V and J ends lost 3 bases and 3 bases respectively, with 29 bases between them. The length of the CDR3 is 21 residues. The CDR3 reads CASSQKSPSEGFIGHTGELFF. The CDR3 coding sequence is TGCGCCAGCAGCCAGAAGAGCCCCAGCGAGGGCTTTATTGGGCACACCGGGGAGCTGTTTTTT.

The chain has TRBV7-3 and TRBJ2-3; 7 bases line up with TRBD1. CDR1 is SGHTA and CDR2 is FQGTGA in the germline V gene. V gave up 2 bases and J gave up 0 bases; unmatched junction bases: 5. The CDR3 has 16 residues. The CDR3 DNA reads TGTGCCAGCAGCTTAGGAGAGGGGGCCAGCACAGATACGCAGTATTTT. Translated: CASSLGEGASTDTQYF.

The table lists this clone with a count of one. The chain combines TRBV5-1 with TRBJ1-2, with 8 bases lining up with TRBD1. The J segment lost 6 bases and the V segment lost 2 bases, leaving 6 bases of the junction unmatched. The CDR3 sequence is 14 residues long. Germline V gene sequence: CDR1 SGHRS, CDR2 YFSETQ. The CDR3 sequence is CASSFPGGLNGYTF. Written as DNA, the CDR3 is TGCGCCAGCAGCTTTCCAGGGGGCCTTAATGGCTACACCTTC. Full variable domain (remainder filled in from reference TRBV5-1 and TRBJ1-2): KAGVTQTPRYLIKTRGQQVTLSCSPISGHRSVSWYQQTPGQGLQFLFEYFSETQRNKGNFPGRFSGRQFSNSRSEMNVSTLELGDSALYLCASSFPGGLNGYTFGSGTRLTVV.

The gene calls are TRBV11-2 and TRBJ2-3; D not certain. Trimming pared 6 bases from V and 2 bases from J, leaving 15 bases between. Germline assignment: CDR1 SGHAT and CDR2 FQNNGV. This CDR3 region has 15 residues. The CDR3 here is CASSILRPYTDTQYF. The CDR3 DNA sequence: TGTGCCAGCAGTATATTGCGGCCTTACACAGATACGCAGTATTTT.

The chain couples TRBV27 to TRBJ2-7; perhaps TRBD1 as D (6 bases). CDR3 length: 11 amino acids. The germline V gene encodes CDR1 MNHEY and CDR2 SMNVEV (reference sequence). V was cut by 7 bases and J by 9 bases, with 13 bases left in between. CDR3 residues: CASTLGTRQYF. The DNA of the CDR3 is TGTGCCAGCACCTTAGGGACAAGGCAGTACTTC.

V gene TRBV6-6 combines with J gene TRBJ1-1; 7 bases are a match to TRBD1. The germline gives CDR1 MNHNY, CDR2 SVGAGI (reference sequence). The CDR3 contains 15 residues. V lost 4 bases and J lost 0; bases outside the gene matches: 5. Here the CDR3 reads CASSFARGMNTEAFF. Here the CDR3 DNA reads TGTGCCAGCAGTTTTGCCAGGGGGATGAACACTGAAGCTTTCTTT.

The gene calls are TRBV18 and TRBJ1-4; D call uncertain. The CDR3 totals 15 residues. From germline, CDR1 is KGHSH and CDR2 LQKENI. Trimming took 5 bases from V and 7 from J, leaving 17 bases between them. DNA of the CDR3: TGTGCCAGCTCAATCGTATGGCCAGGAGGTGAAAAACTGTTTTTT. Its protein product is CASSIVWPGGEKLFF.

As for this clone: No conserved phenylalanine or tryptophan ends this CDR3, so it is likely a read error. The limits of the CDR3 on the DNA are not certain, so only TCRdb's listed CDR3 is given. V is TRBV15 and J is TRBJ2-7; the table gives TRBD2 as D, unverified against the DNA. The germline CDR1 and CDR2 sequences are LNHNV and YYDKDF (reference sequence). The CDR3 has 14 residues if both end residues are counted. The CDR3 is CATSRDRIPGPGDL.

The V gene is TRBV7-9, the J gene TRBJ1-6; possibly TRBD1 for D (5 bases). Trimming cost V 3 bases and J 5 bases, with 14 bases left between them. The germline V gene encodes CDR1 SEHNR and CDR2 FQNEAQ (reference sequence). The CDR3 extends over 16 amino acids. The CDR3 sequence is CASSFSAGPDNSPLHF. The CDR3 nucleotides are TGTGCCAGCAGCTTCTCCGCAGGGCCCGATAATTCACCCCTCCACTTT.

This clone has a single count. This sequence joins TRBV18 and TRBJ2-2, with D possibly being TRBD1 (6 bases). The V end lost 3 bases, the J end lost 4 bases, and 15 bases lay between the germline ends. The CDR3 consists of 16 residues. Germline CDR1 is KGHSH and CDR2 is LQKENI. The CDR3 is CASSPMKAGATGELFF. CDR3 nucleotide sequence: TGTGCCAGCTCACCCATGAAGGCAGGGGCCACCGGGGAGCTGTTTTTT. Variable domain in full (rest from reference TRBV18 and TRBJ2-2): NAGVMQNPRHLVRRRGQEARLRCSPMKGHSHVYWYRQLPEEGLKFMVYLQKENIIDESGMPKERFSAEFPKEGPSILRIQQVVRGDSAAYFCASSPMKAGATGELFFGEGSRLTVL.

This clone was detected only a few times. The chain has TRBV19 and TRBJ2-1, with D perhaps matching TRBD1 (6 bases). This CDR3 spans 14 amino acids. V lost 2 bases to trimming and J lost 10 bases, with 15 bases between them. Germline CDR1 reads LNHDA; CDR2 reads SQIVND (reference sequence). DNA for the CDR3: TGTGCCAGTAGTATAATCCCCAACGACAGGGAGCAGTTCTTC. Translated, it gives CASSIIPNDREQFF.

V and J are TRBV11-2 and TRBJ1-1; maybe TRBD1 (6 bases). Deletions cut 5 bases from V and 0 bases from J, with 19 bases between. From germline, CDR1 is SGHAT and CDR2 FQNNGV. The CDR3 has 17 residues. CDR3 sequence reads: CASSLPRGGGMNTEAFF. The DNA of the CDR3 is TGTGCCAGCAGCCTTCCCAGGGGTGGGGGAATGAACACTGAAGCTTTCTTT.

V and J are TRBV10-2 and TRBJ1-1; 8 nucleotides match TRBD1. This CDR3 comprises 16 residues. Trimming took 6 bases from V and 0 from J; bases not matched to a gene: 9. Per the germline V gene, CDR1 is WSHSY and CDR2 is SAAADI. CDR3 coding DNA: TGCGCCAGCAGAAACCGACAGGGGATGATGAACACTGAAGCTTTCTTT. This codes for CASRNRQGMMNTEAFF.

V is TRBV5-6 and J is TRBJ2-7, with D perhaps matching TRBD1 (5 bases). CDR1 and CDR2 (germline): SGHDT, YYEEEE. Between the trimmed V and J ends, which lost 0 bases and 7 bases, there was a span of 8 bases. The CDR3 runs to 12 residues. The CDR3 nucleotides read TGTGCCAGCAGCTTGGCAGGGTTGGAGCAGTACTTC. Translating it yields CASSLAGLEQYF.

The gene calls are TRBV11-1 and TRBJ1-6; D remains unclear. Germline assignment: CDR1 SGHAT and CDR2 FQDESV (reference sequence). V was clipped by 4 bases and J by 10 bases, with 14 bases between them. CDR3 length: 14 residues. The CDR3 reads CASSSVGRRSPLHF. CDR3 nucleotide sequence: TGTGCCAGCAGCTCCGTGGGGAGGCGGTCACCCCTCCACTTT.

The V call is TRBV28, the J call TRBJ1-5; no definite D call. From germline, CDR1 is MDHEN and CDR2 SYDVKM. This CDR3 has 15 residues. V lost 7 bases and J lost 0, with 13 bases in between. The CDR3 bases are TGTGCCAGCACGCACTCGTTAAATAGCAATCAGCCCCAGCATTTT. It translates to CASTHSLNSNQPQHF.

This chain connects TRBV5-1 to TRBJ1-1; D not certain. Germline loops: CDR1 SGHRS, CDR2 YFSETQ. The CDR3 consists of 14 residues. Trimming shortened V by 1 base and J by 1 base, and 8 bases separated the two germline ends. CDR3 in DNA: TGCGCCAGCAGCTTGAGAGCTGAGAACACTGAAGCTTTCTTT. This translates into CASSLRAENTEAFF. Drawing the rest from reference TRBV5-1 and TRBJ1-1, the complete variable domain is KAGVTQTPRYLIKTRGQQVTLSCSPISGHRSVSWYQQTPGQGLQFLFEYFSETQRNKGNFPGRFSGRQFSNSRSEMNVSTLELGDSALYLCASSLRAENTEAFFGQGTRLTVV.